This entry features one T cell receptor beta chain sequence. Its cognate antigen is unknown. This specimen belongs to a study of T cell repertoires in cytomegalovirus infection. For the study at large: Researchers turned to recently identified HLA-C-restricted CMV epitopes as well as well-studied HLA-B-restricted ones. Based on public TCR beta signatures, there were indications of CMV infection and of a matching HLA type. Study-wide points: HLA-C-restricted CMV clonotypes gave the most frequent clonotype in two of eight donors.

The CDR3 is 15 amino acids. V was clipped by 4 bases and J by 6 bases, with 19 bases between them. Germline values: CDR1 MNHEY, CDR2 SVGEGT. TCRdb reprocessed the reads via MiXCR and lists one record per CDR3 protein. Of roughly 110,000 distinct CDR3 sequences listed, over 25% are singletons. This clonotype was sampled from a human donor in good health (CMV status not recorded). Some clones in this sample may be carry-over from other donors' samples. The source material was CD8+ T cells from cultured PBMCs, sampled from culture after CMV antigen stimulation. The gene calls are TRBV6-2 or TRBV6-3 and TRBJ2-7; TRBD2 is a possible D gene (6 bases). The CDR3 bases are TGTGCCAGCAGTTCGGAGAGGGAGGACTTCTCCGAGCAGTACTTC. As protein: CASSSEREDFSEQYF.